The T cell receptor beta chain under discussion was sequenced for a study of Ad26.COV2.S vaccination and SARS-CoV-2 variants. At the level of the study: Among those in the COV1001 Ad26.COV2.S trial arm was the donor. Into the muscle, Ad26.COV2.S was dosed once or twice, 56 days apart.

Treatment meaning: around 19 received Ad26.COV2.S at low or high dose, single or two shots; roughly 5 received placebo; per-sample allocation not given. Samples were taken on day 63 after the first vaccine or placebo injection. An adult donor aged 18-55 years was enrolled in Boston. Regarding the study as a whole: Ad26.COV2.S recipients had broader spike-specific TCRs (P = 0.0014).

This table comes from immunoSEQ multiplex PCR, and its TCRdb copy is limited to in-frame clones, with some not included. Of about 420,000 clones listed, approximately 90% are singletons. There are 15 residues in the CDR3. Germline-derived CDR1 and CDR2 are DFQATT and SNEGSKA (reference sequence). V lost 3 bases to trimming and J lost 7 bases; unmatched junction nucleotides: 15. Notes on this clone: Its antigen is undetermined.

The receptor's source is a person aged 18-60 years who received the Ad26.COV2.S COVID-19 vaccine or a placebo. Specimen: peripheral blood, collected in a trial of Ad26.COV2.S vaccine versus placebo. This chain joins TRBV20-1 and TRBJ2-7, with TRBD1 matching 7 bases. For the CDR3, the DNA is TGCAGTGCTAGTCGAGGGACAGCCTCCTCGGAGGAGCAGTACTTC. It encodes CSASRGTASSEEQYF.